This T cell receptor beta chain was found in a study of HIV-infected children after antiretroviral therapy interruption (dated by TCRdb to between 2019 and 2020). Regarding the complete study: Eight children, all with CD4+ count above 500 and viral load below 50 copies/ml, were included, of whom four were on planned treatment interruption and four were on continuous treatment. A median age of about 9.5 years was recorded in the interruption group, and a median age of about 8 years was recorded in the continuous treatment group. Most participating children had recorded exposure to EBV and CMV. Interruption-arm samples came from week 0, week 12, end of interruption (week 24 or 48), and about 3 years after study end. Continuous-treatment samples were analyzed from corresponding weeks 0, 48 and 150. Alongside thymic output measurements, TCR repertoires of children on planned treatment interruption were compared with TCR repertoires of children on continuous antiretroviral treatment. Here is what the overall study found, with its caveats: In the naive CD4+ repertoires of PTI patients, CDR3 sharing between time points dropped after the start of interruption, while many sequences were shared between the end of interruption and 3 years later. The low number of patients is a limitation and the data should be interpreted with caution. The naive CD4+ Gini coefficient rose by the end of treatment interruption, suggesting clonal expansion, and returned to baseline by 3 years. Sorted CD45RA+ naive cells might include minor non-naive CD45RA+ populations such as EMRA or stem memory cells.

This clonotype has a handful of counts. Its recognized antigen is unknown. Base qualities are missing; no much larger clone stands one base away. The label giving this sample's treatment or condition can be read as: PENTA 11 planned treatment interruption arm or continuous ART arm. The participants, all children from the United Kingdom aged 2 to 15 years, had been on at least three-drug ART for a minimum of 24 weeks. The study required cryopreserved PBMCs containing at least 5 million viable cells, and several candidate patients were excluded because of low viable PBMC yield. Naive CD4+ CD45RA+ CD45RO- T cells were FACS-sorted from thawed PBMCs on a FACSAria III cell sorter. After sorting, the cells were fixed and RNA was extracted first with the RNeasy FFPE kit and then with the RNeasy Micro kit. The V end loses 4 bases and the J end loses 4 bases, and a stretch of 11 bases separates them. Looking up the germline V gene yields CDR1 SGHRS and CDR2 YFSETQ. Inclusive of the bounding cysteine and phenylalanine, the CDR3 is 13 residues long. Just CDR3 DNA is preserved here, 39 bases in frame from base 1.

The method was 3' RACE. TCR libraries were built from RNA using a 3' RACE protocol with unique molecular identifiers to correct PCR amplification bias. Amplicon libraries were pooled in groups of up to roughly 12 and sequenced on an Illumina MiSeq using v2 2x250 paired-end chemistry. For the original study's pipeline: Decombinator was used to process the reads, assigning V and J genes and CDR3 and applying barcode-based correction of errors and PCR bias. Repertoires were subsampled to equal depth before Gini coefficient calculation using the R ineq package. GLIPH, Hamming distance and a shared triplet metric were used to assess CDR3 similarity. TCRdb reran the public reads through fastp at Q25 and MiXCR, keeping productive beta chains. Entries that share a CDR3 protein sequence are merged under the most common genes and DNA. The V and J calls here are based on TCRdb, not the publication. For this sample there are some 90,000 distinct CDR3 sequences; about 6.3% appear just once. The ten largest clones capture around 1.1% of the sample.

This clonotype was obtained from a pool of human donors with HIV. Sequenced here: CD45RA+ CD4+ T cells from PBMCs, pooled from several time points, sampled from a donor given antiretroviral therapy, either interrupted or continuous. In light of the paper, this sample's cell subset or site label describes: naive CD4+ CD45RA+ CD45RO- T cells. The V and J segments used are TRBV5-1 and TRBJ2-5; the D segment might be TRBD1 or TRBD2, since each matches 6 bases. The CDR3 corresponds to CASSTRGRETQYF. The base sequence is TGCGCCAGCAGCACCCGGGGGCGAGAGACCCAGTACTTC.